This T cell receptor beta chain was obtained from a study of blood T cell repertoires in COVID-19. On the study more broadly: Specimens from acute and convalescent COVID-19 originated in the United States, Italy and Spain. Nucleic acid was either cDNA or gDNA, and it came from T cells, B-cell-depleted T cells, or PBMCs.

Original handling: The authors estimated nucleated cell counts from reference gene primer amplification. The assay was immunoSEQ multiplex PCR, and TCRdb's table has in-frame clones only and misses some. V, J and clone size were drawn from that table, and D and trimming were deduced from the DNA. The sample yields approximately 47,000 clones, over 75% seen once. Seattle cases were enrolled at active infection and followed longitudinally. This TCR came from a woman older than 75 with COVID-19, enrolled during active disease. The sequenced sample was peripheral blood.

CDR3 amino acids: CASRSTGSTGNTIYF. CDR3 nucleotides: TGTGCCAGCAGAAGCACAGGGTCGACTGGAAACACCATATATTTT. The chain recombines TRBV6-5 with TRBJ1-3; D might be TRBD1 (6 bases). From germline, CDR1 is MNHEY and CDR2 SVGAGI. CDR3 size: 15 residues. V was shortened by 6 bases and J by 2 bases, with 14 bases between the two germline ends.